This TCR beta chain was observed in a study of metastatic and nonmetastatic thyroid tumors. Study-wide context: Repertoire data that came from the blood and tumor or nodule tissue of malignant and benign thyroid patients were compared.

TCRdb re-analyzed the PCR reads through MiXCR. The data hold some 37,000 clones, with around half observed a single time. There were no patients who had received any treatment before thyroid surgery. A remark on this clone: Its antigen remains unidentified.

Germline values: CDR1 KGHSH, CDR2 LQKENI. Trimming cost V 0 bases and J 0 bases; bases outside gene matches: 4. This CDR3 contains 17 residues. The study's findings and limits: Benign nodules were reported to have significantly lower TCR beta diversity than malignant thyroid tumors, in blood and tumor.

This clonotype was sampled from a male donor with papillary thyroid cancer or a benign thyroid nodule (not recorded which). Some clones in this sample may be carry-over from other donors' samples. This sequence joins TRBV18 and TRBJ1-3, with TRBD1 matching over 8 bases. Sequencing used tumor tissue. The CDR3, as DNA: TGTGCCAGCTCACCACCGGGACAGGTCTACTCTGGAAACACCATATATTTT. Protein product: CASSPPGQVYSGNTIYF.